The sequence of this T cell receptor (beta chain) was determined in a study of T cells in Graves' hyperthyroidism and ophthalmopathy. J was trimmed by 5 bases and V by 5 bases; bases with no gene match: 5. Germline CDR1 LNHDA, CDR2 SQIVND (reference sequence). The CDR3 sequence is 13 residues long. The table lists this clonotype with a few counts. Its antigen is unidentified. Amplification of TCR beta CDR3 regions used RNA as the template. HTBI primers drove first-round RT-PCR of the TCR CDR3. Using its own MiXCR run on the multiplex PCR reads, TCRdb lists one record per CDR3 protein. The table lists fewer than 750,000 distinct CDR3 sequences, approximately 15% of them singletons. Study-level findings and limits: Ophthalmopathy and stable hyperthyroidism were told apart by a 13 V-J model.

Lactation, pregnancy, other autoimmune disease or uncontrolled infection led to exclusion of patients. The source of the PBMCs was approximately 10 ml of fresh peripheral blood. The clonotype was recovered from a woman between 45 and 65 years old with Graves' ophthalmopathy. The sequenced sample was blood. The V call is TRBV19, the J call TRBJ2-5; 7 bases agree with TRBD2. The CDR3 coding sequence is TGTGCCAGTAGTCGTTGGGGAGGGGAGACCCAGTACTTC. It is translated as CASSRWGGETQYF.